These T cell receptor beta chains were read from a single sample in a study of beta chain features in type 1 diabetes. Method: immunoSEQ multiplex PCR; TCRdb's copy keeps in-frame clones and lacks some. The sample lists 200,000 to 300,000 clones; roughly a tenth were seen once. Source material: naive CD4+ T cells from blood. The source of these receptors is a man younger than 45 with type 1 diabetes. Both conserved end residues are part of each CDR3. D genes are given only for firm matches. A row's size may be missing; if present it is once, few, many or a size class.

NA	14	TRBJ2-7	TRBV5-4	NA	TGTGCCAGCAGCCCCCCGGGGAGGTCCCACGAGCAGTACTTC	CASSPPGRSHEQYF
few	12	TRBJ2-5	TRBV5-4	NA	TGTGCCAGCAGCCGAGGTGGGGAGACCCAGTACTTC	CASSRGGETQYF
NA	11	TRBJ1-5	TRBV30	NA	TGTGCCTGGAGTGTTGGAGGGACCCAGCATTTT	CAWSVGGTQHF
few	12	TRBJ2-1	TRBV18	TRBD2	TGTGCCAGTTCGGGACTAGCGGGGGAGCAGTTCTTC	CASSGLAGEQFF
few	14	TRBJ1-2	TRBV7-2	TRBD1	TGTGCCAGCAGCTCAACGCAGGGGGCAGGAGGCTACACCTTC	CASSSTQGAGGYTF
NA	15	TRBJ1-6	TRBV5-4	TRBD1	TGTGCCAGCAGCTTGGGACAGGGGGATCATTCACCCCTCCACTTT	CASSLGQGDHSPLHF
NA	14	TRBJ2-1	TRBV4-3	NA	TGCGCCAGCAGCCTAACCGGGACTCCATCCGAGCAGTTCTTC	CASSLTGTPSEQFF
once	14	TRBJ2-3	TRBV12-5	NA	TGTGCTAGTGGTAGGCTAATGAGGACAGATACGCAGTATTTT	CASGRLMRTDTQYF
few	15	TRBJ2-5	TRBV9	NA	TGTGCCAGCAGCGTAGCCCGAGGGGGTGGAGAGACCCAGTACTTC	CASSVARGGGETQYF
few	15	TRBJ1-1	TRBV5-4	TRBD1	TGTGCCAGCAGCGCACAGGACAGGGGATCTTCTGAAGCTTTCTTT	CASSAQDRGSSEAFF
NA	13	TRBJ2-7	TRBV28	NA	TGTGCCAGCAGTCCTCCCGCGGGGCAAGGGCAGTACTTC	CASSPPAGQGQYF
few	14	TRBJ2-2	TRBV6-6	TRBD1	TGTGCCAGCCAAGGGACAGCGAACACCGGGGAGCTGTTTTTT	CASQGTANTGELFF
NA	16	TRBJ2-7	TRBV28	TRBD1	TGTGCCAGCAGTTTACGCAGGGGGCCCGTTGAGGACGAGCAGTACTTC	CASSLRRGPVEDEQYF
NA	17	TRBJ2-1	TRBV7-9	NA	TGTGCCAGCAGCCCCAACATCGACACTTTATATTACAATGAGCAGTTCTTC	CASSPNIDTLYYNEQFF
few	10	TRBJ2-7	TRBV10-3	NA	TGTGCCCTCCCCCTTTACGAGCAGTACTTC	CALPLYEQYF
NA	11	TRBJ2-7	TRBV28	NA	TGTGCCAGCAGTCGTTCCTACGAGCAGTACTTC	CASSRSYEQYF
NA	13	TRBJ1-1	TRBV2	TRBD1	TGTGCCCCTTCTGGACAGGGGGACACTGAAGCTTTCTTT	CAPSGQGDTEAFF